These T cell receptor beta chains were read from a single sample in a study of T cell repertoires in cytomegalovirus infection. TCRdb used MiXCR to reprocess the reads, holding one entry per CDR3 protein. The data hold fewer than 550,000 distinct CDR3 sequences, with approximately 10% observed a single time. The specimen was PBMCs. Source of these receptors: a human donor in good health (CMV status not recorded). Some clones in this sample may be carry-over from other donors' samples. CDR3s include the opening cysteine and the closing phenylalanine or tryptophan. The order of the fields is V gene, clone size, J gene, D gene, CDR3 protein, CDR3 DNA. D genes are given only for firm matches. Some rows have no size entry. The others give once, few or many, or a class for an expanded clone.

v_gene: TRBV20-1; abundance: .; j_gene: TRBJ2-3; d_gene: .; CDR3aa: CSARDGSTDTQYF; CDR3nt: TGCAGTGCTAGAGATGGGAGCACAGATACGCAGTATTTT
v_gene: TRBV7-8; abundance: many; j_gene: TRBJ1-2; d_gene: .; CDR3aa: CASSFPKQASTGVNYGYTF; CDR3nt: TGTGCCAGCAGCTTCCCAAAACAAGCTTCGACCGGAGTGAACTATGGCTACACCTTC
v_gene: TRBV5-4; abundance: .; j_gene: TRBJ2-3; d_gene: .; CDR3aa: CASSPLVGRTSDTQYF; CDR3nt: TGTGCCAGCAGCCCCCTGGTTGGGCGGACATCGGATACGCAGTATTTT
v_gene: TRBV6-5; abundance: many; j_gene: TRBJ1-4; d_gene: TRBD1; CDR3aa: CASSSWDRGGEKLFF; CDR3nt: TGTGCCAGCAGTAGCTGGGACAGGGGGGGAGAAAAACTGTTTTTT
v_gene: TRBV5-1; abundance: .; j_gene: TRBJ2-1; d_gene: TRBD2; CDR3aa: CASSGGGGSEQFF; CDR3nt: TGCGCCAGCAGCGGCGGAGGCGGGAGTGAGCAGTTCTTC
v_gene: TRBV20-1; abundance: many; j_gene: TRBJ2-7; d_gene: .; CDR3aa: CSAPRSSSYEQYF; CDR3nt: TGCAGTGCTCCGCGGTCGAGCTCCTACGAGCAGTACTTC
v_gene: TRBV3-1; abundance: few; j_gene: TRBJ2-1; d_gene: .; CDR3aa: CASSHLLNEQFF; CDR3nt: TGTGCCAGCAGCCATTTGCTAAATGAGCAGTTCTTC
v_gene: TRBV7-8; abundance: many; j_gene: TRBJ2-1; d_gene: TRBD2; CDR3aa: CASSLGVAGNNEQFF; CDR3nt: TGTGCCAGCAGCTTGGGGGTAGCGGGGAACAATGAGCAGTTCTTC
v_gene: TRBV20-1; abundance: many; j_gene: TRBJ2-3; d_gene: .; CDR3aa: CSARGLAKSTDTQYF; CDR3nt: TGCAGTGCTAGAGGGCTAGCGAAGAGCACAGATACGCAGTATTTT
v_gene: TRBV7-9; abundance: many; j_gene: TRBJ2-1; d_gene: TRBD2; CDR3aa: CASTETSGANEQFF; CDR3nt: TGTGCCAGCACCGAAACTAGCGGGGCTAATGAGCAGTTCTTC
v_gene: TRBV3-1; abundance: few; j_gene: TRBJ2-7; d_gene: .; CDR3aa: CASSQDVTFSYEQYF; CDR3nt: TGTGCCAGCAGCCAAGACGTCACCTTCTCCTACGAGCAGTACTTC
v_gene: TRBV19; abundance: many; j_gene: TRBJ2-7; d_gene: TRBD2; CDR3aa: CASSIKGRDEQYF; CDR3nt: TGTGCCAGTAGTATTAAGGGGAGGGACGAGCAGTACTTC
v_gene: TRBV7-2; abundance: many; j_gene: TRBJ1-3; d_gene: .; CDR3aa: CASSMPGRISGNTIYF; CDR3nt: TGTGCCAGCAGCATGCCGGGACGGATCTCTGGAAACACCATATATTTT
v_gene: TRBV6-2/TRBV6-3; abundance: many; j_gene: TRBJ2-3; d_gene: .; CDR3aa: CASSHYRRDKAVATQYF; CDR3nt: TGTGCCAGCAGTCACTATCGCAGGGACAAGGCGGTGGCTACGCAGTATTTT
v_gene: TRBV20-1; abundance: many; j_gene: TRBJ2-1; d_gene: .; CDR3aa: CSARNTQRSPYNEQFF; CDR3nt: TGCAGTGCTAGGAACACCCAGCGGAGCCCCTACAATGAGCAGTTCTTC
v_gene: TRBV9; abundance: .; j_gene: TRBJ1-3; d_gene: .; CDR3aa: CASSVDGYTSGNTIYF; CDR3nt: TGTGCCAGCAGCGTAGATGGATACACCTCTGGAAACACCATATATTTT
v_gene: TRBV20-1; abundance: few; j_gene: TRBJ2-2; d_gene: .; CDR3aa: CSASPSYVSGELFF; CDR3nt: TGCAGTGCTAGCCCTAGCTACGTCTCCGGGGAGCTGTTTTTT
v_gene: TRBV19; abundance: many; j_gene: TRBJ2-1; d_gene: .; CDR3aa: CASRVRGSSYNEQFF; CDR3nt: TGTGCCAGTAGGGTGAGGGGGAGCTCCTACAATGAGCAGTTCTTC
v_gene: TRBV7-9; abundance: many; j_gene: TRBJ1-4; d_gene: TRBD1; CDR3aa: CASSRGQGMATNEKLFF; CDR3nt: TGTGCCAGCAGCAGGGGACAGGGGATGGCAACTAATGAAAAACTGTTTTTT
v_gene: TRBV6-1; abundance: .; j_gene: TRBJ2-5; d_gene: TRBD2; CDR3aa: CASSQAGGKGSF; CDR3nt: TGTGCCAGCAGCCAAGCGGGGGGAAAGGGCAGCTTC
v_gene: TRBV19; abundance: few; j_gene: TRBJ2-5; d_gene: .; CDR3aa: CASSNTGGERETQYF; CDR3nt: TGTGCCAGTAGCAACACGGGGGGCGAGCGAGAGACCCAGTACTTC
v_gene: TRBV20-1; abundance: .; j_gene: TRBJ2-7; d_gene: TRBD2; CDR3aa: CSATTRLAGGEQYF; CDR3nt: TGCAGTGCTACCACCCGACTAGCGGGAGGCGAGCAGTACTTC
v_gene: TRBV18; abundance: many; j_gene: TRBJ2-5; d_gene: TRBD2; CDR3aa: CASSLGTSGKETQYF; CDR3nt: TGTGCCAGCTCCCTCGGGACTAGCGGCAAAGAGACCCAGTACTTC
v_gene: TRBV3-1; abundance: many; j_gene: TRBJ2-1; d_gene: .; CDR3aa: CASSPAVGSEGGGEQFF; CDR3nt: TGTGCCAGCAGCCCCGCCGTCGGGAGTGAAGGTGGTGGTGAGCAGTTCTTC
v_gene: TRBV28; abundance: many; j_gene: TRBJ2-3; d_gene: .; CDR3aa: CASFEGGTGDLTDTQYF; CDR3nt: TGTGCCAGCTTTGAGGGGGGGACAGGAGACCTCACAGATACGCAGTATTTT
v_gene: TRBV28; abundance: many; j_gene: TRBJ2-2; d_gene: TRBD1; CDR3aa: CASTRTGLRGTGELFF; CDR3nt: TGTGCCAGCACGAGGACAGGGCTCAGGGGCACCGGGGAGCTGTTTTTT
v_gene: TRBV11-2; abundance: many; j_gene: TRBJ2-7; d_gene: TRBD2; CDR3aa: CASSLGEGLRARSYEQYF; CDR3nt: TGTGCCAGCAGCTTAGGGGAGGGGTTGCGCGCTAGGAGCTACGAGCAGTACTTC
v_gene: TRBV20-1; abundance: .; j_gene: TRBJ2-1; d_gene: .; CDR3aa: CSATTWLNEQFF; CDR3nt: TGCAGTGCTACTACATGGCTCAATGAGCAGTTCTTC
v_gene: TRBV6-4; abundance: .; j_gene: TRBJ2-3; d_gene: .; CDR3aa: CASSDKVQGPDTQYF; CDR3nt: TGTGCCAGCAGTGACAAGGTGCAGGGCCCAGATACGCAGTATTTT